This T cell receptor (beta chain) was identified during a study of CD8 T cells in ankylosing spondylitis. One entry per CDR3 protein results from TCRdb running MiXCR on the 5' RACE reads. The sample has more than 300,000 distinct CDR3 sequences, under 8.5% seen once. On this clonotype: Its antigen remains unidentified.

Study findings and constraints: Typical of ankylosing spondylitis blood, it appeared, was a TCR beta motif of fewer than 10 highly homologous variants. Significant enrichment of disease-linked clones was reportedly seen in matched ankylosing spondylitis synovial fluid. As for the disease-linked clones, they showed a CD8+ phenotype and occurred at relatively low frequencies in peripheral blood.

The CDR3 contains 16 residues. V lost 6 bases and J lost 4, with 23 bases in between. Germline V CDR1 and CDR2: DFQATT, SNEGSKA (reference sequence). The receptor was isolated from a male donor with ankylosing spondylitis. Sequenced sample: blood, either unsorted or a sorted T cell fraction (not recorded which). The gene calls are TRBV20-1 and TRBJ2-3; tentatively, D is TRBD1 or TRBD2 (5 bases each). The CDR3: CSAPSGRDSVSDTQYF. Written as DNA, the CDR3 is TGCAGTGCCCCCAGCGGCAGGGATTCGGTTTCAGATACGCAGTATTTT.